This T cell receptor beta chain was sequenced during a study of identical twins. The study's findings and limits: Zero-insertion findings could be partly confounded by invariant cells (MAIT and iNKT cells). Within cord blood, abundant beta clonotypes carried fewer insertions, but memory repertoires showed no such trend.

About this clonotype itself: Its matching antigen is unknown.

Germline CDR1 reads SGHAT; CDR2 reads FQNNGV. Trimming removed 1 base at V and 10 bases at J, with 17 bases between. This CDR3 has 15 residues. Template switching, a step in the protocol, added a universal primer site, and cDNA carried unique molecular identifiers. TCRdb called the 5' RACE reads again in MiXCR, with one record for every CDR3 protein. The sample yields 500,000 to 650,000 distinct CDR3 sequences, under 25% seen once. The sample was also linked to a second study, of yellow fever vaccine responses in identical twins.

The source material was CD4+ T cells sorted from blood. The receptor was derived from a woman under 30 in good health. V usage is TRBV11-2 and J usage is TRBJ2-1; D is perhaps TRBD1 (5 bases). The CDR3 region has the DNA TGTGCCAGCAGCTTAGGGAATCAGGGTTTGGAGGAGCAGTTCTTC. Translation: CASSLGNQGLEEQFF.